These T cell receptor beta chains were read from a single sample in a study of human T cells and chemical hapten exposure. Via MiXCR, TCRdb re-called the RACE reads, giving one row per CDR3 protein. The table lists more than 250,000 distinct CDR3 sequences, roughly 8% of them singletons, with 1.2% in the top ten. The source was whole blood, collected in connection with sensitization to the hapten diphenylcyclopropenone (DPC). These receptors were collected from a man between 18 and 35 years old with alopecia areata. Some clones in this sample may be carry-over from other donors' samples. Each CDR3 is given with its conserved first and last residue. The size of a clone is reported for some rows only, either as once, few or many, or as a class for expanded clones.

V	J	size	CDR3
TRBV6-2/TRBV6-3	TRBJ2-1	many	CASSYPSNEQFF
TRBV18	TRBJ1-1	few	CASSPPGTGFLNTEAFF
TRBV5-1	TRBJ2-3	-	CASSSFLAGGPNTQYF
TRBV7-2	TRBJ2-3	many	CASSLIADTQYF
TRBV28	TRBJ2-7	few	CATPDSSYEQYF
TRBV5-1	TRBJ2-3	-	CASSGDRGYADTQYF
TRBV6-4	TRBJ2-3	many	CASSVRASTDTQYF
TRBV27	TRBJ2-3	-	CASSFLRGGGKDTQYF
TRBV2	TRBJ2-3	few	CAIRHSGSTDTQYF
TRBV27	TRBJ2-5	many	CASSVQGAKTQYF
TRBV7-6	TRBJ2-5	-	CASSRHQETQYF
TRBV20-1	TRBJ2-1	-	CSARDRLVGVINEQFF
TRBV5-5	TRBJ1-4	many	CASSLRQGGEKLFF
TRBV4-3	TRBJ1-5	many	CASSQDGRNNQPQHF
TRBV3-1	TRBJ1-2	-	CASSQVGTGAGYTF
TRBV7-2	TRBJ2-3	many	CASSLVGGALSDTQYF
TRBV6-1	TRBJ2-5	few	CASSSVTGSQETQYF